This TCR beta chain was sequenced for a study of T cells in Graves' hyperthyroidism and ophthalmopathy. About the study: The blood sample was taken at first diagnosis, before treatment began.

Researchers amplified the TCR beta CDR3 regions from RNA transcripts. With the HTBI primer set, the TCR CDR3 went through a first round of RT-PCR. TCRdb passed the multiplex PCR reads through MiXCR, listing each CDR3 protein once. Here the sample spans hundreds of thousands of distinct CDR3 sequences, 14% to 15% being singletons. Per the germline V gene, CDR1 is MNHNS and CDR2 is SASEGT. The CDR3 is 16 residues long. Trimming stripped 3 bases from V and 0 bases from J, with 13 bases between. The study, taken as a whole, reports: Blood also showed most of the thyroid clonotypes that were expanded above 0.001.

This clonotype was observed a few times. Its antigen is undetermined. The receptor's source is a man in his late teens or twenties with Graves' ophthalmopathy. The specimen was blood. This sequence joins TRBV6-1 and TRBJ2-3, with D perhaps matching TRBD1 or TRBD2 (5 bases each). The CDR3 coding sequence is TGTGCCAGCAGTGATCGAGGGGCCTGGAGCACAGATACGCAGTATTTT. The encoded protein is CASSDRGAWSTDTQYF.